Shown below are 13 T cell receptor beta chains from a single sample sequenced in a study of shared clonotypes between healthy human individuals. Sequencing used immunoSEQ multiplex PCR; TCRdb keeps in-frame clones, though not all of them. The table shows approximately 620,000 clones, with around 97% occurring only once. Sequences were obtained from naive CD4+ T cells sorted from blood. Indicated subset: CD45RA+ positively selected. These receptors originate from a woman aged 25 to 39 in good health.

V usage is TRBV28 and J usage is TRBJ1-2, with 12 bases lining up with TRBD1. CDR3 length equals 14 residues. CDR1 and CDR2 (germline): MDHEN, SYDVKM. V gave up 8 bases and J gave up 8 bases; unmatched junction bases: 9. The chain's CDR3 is CASYKGQGARGYTF. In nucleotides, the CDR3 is TGTGCCAGCTATAAGGGACAGGGGGCTCGAGGCTACACCTTC.

CDR3 sequence (DNA): TGTGCCAGTAGTATAGATTCCGTCTCACCCTTCTACGAGCAGTACTTC. Amino acid sequence: CASSIDSVSPFYEQYF. The chain carries TRBV19 and TRBJ2-7; no definite D call. This CDR3 region has 16 residues. Germline CDR1 and CDR2: LNHDA and SQIVND (reference sequence). V was clipped by 0 bases and J by 3 bases, with 15 bases between them.

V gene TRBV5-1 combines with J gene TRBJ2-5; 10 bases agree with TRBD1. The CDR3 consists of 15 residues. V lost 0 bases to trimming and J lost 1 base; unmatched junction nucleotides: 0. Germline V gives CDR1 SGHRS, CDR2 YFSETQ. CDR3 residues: CASSLGDRGQETQYF. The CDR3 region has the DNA TGCGCCAGCAGCTTGGGGGACAGGGGCCAAGAGACCCAGTACTTC.

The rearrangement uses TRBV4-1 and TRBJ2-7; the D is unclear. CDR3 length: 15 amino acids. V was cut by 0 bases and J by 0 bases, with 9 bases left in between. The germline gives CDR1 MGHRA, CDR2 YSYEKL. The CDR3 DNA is TGCGCCAGCAGCCAAGAAGGCAGGAGCTCCTACGAGCAGTACTTC. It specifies CASSQEGRSSYEQYF.

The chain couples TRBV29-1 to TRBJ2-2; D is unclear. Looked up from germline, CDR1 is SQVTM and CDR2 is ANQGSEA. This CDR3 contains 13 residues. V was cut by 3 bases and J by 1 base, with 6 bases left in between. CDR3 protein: CSVESRNTGELFF. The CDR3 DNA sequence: TGCAGCGTTGAGTCTAGGAACACCGGGGAGCTGTTTTTT.

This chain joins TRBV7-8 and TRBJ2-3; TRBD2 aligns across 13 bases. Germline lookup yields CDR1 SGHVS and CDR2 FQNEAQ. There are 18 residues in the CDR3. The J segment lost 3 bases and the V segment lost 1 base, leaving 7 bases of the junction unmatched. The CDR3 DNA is TGTGCCAGCAGCTTAGGGACTAGCGGGAGAATAAGGACAGATACGCAGTATTTT. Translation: CASSLGTSGRIRTDTQYF.

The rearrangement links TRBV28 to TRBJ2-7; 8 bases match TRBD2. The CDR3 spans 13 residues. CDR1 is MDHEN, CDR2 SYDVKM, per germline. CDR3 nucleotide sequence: TGTGCGACTCTAGGCGGGAGGAACTACGAGCAGTACTTC. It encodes CATLGGRNYEQYF.

The CDR3 DNA sequence: TGTGCCAGCAGTTTATCTATGCGAGTTGCCGGGGAGCTGTTTTTT. Translation: CASSLSMRVAGELFF. The chain combines TRBV28 with TRBJ2-2; D is undetermined. Per the germline V gene, CDR1 is MDHEN and CDR2 is SYDVKM. V was clipped by 1 base and J by 6 bases, with 12 bases between them. This CDR3 has 15 amino acids.

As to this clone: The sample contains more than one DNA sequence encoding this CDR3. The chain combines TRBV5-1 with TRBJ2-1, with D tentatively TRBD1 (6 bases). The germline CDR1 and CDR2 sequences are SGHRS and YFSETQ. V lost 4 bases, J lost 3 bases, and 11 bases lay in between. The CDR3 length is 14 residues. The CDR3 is CASSLGQSYNEQFF. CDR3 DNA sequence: TGCGCCAGCAGCCTAGGACAGAGCTACAATGAGCAGTTCTTC.

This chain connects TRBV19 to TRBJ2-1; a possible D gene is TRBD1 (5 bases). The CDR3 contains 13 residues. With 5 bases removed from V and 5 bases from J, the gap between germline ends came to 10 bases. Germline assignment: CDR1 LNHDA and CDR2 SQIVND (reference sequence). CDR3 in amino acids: CASSHVQDNEQFF. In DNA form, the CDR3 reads TGTGCCAGTAGTCACGTACAGGACAATGAGCAGTTCTTC.

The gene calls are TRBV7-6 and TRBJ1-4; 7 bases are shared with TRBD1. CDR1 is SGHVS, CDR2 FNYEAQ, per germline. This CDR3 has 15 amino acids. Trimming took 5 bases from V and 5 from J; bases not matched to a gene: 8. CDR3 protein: CASSQKTGLNEKLFF. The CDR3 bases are TGTGCCAGCAGCCAAAAGACAGGGTTGAATGAAAAACTGTTTTTT.

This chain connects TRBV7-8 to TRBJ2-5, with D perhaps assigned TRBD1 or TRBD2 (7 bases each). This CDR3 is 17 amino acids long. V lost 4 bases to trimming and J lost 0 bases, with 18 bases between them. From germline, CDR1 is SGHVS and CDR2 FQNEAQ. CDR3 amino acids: CASSSQGGTPYQETQYF. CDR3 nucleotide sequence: TGTGCCAGCAGCTCTCAGGGGGGGACCCCGTACCAAGAGACCCAGTACTTC.

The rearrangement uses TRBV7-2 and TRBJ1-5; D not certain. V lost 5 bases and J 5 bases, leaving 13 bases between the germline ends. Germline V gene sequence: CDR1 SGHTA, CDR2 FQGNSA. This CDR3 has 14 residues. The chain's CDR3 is CASSKDSGDQPQHF. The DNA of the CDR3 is TGTGCCAGCAGCAAGGACTCCGGAGATCAGCCCCAGCATTTT. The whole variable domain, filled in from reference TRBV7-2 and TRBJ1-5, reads GAGVSQSPSNKVTEKGKDVELRCDPISGHTALYWYRQSLGQGLEFLIYFQGNSAPDKSGLPSDRFSAERTGGSVSTLTIQRTQQEDSAVYLCASSKDSGDQPQHFGDGTRLSIL.